The source of this T cell receptor beta chain is a study of human T cells and chemical hapten exposure. At the level of the study: Mainly, slight library volume differences in the pool made TCR yields vary.

Noted time point: pre-sensitization, week 0. Treatment: therapeutic diphenylcyclopropenone sensitization with weekly scalp DPC. Extraction of total RNA was performed on unfractionated whole blood. The germline gives CDR1 SGHAT, CDR2 FQNNGV. The CDR3 is made up of 14 amino acids. V lost 4 bases and J lost 6; bases outside the gene matches: 7. TCRdb reanalysed the RACE reads using MiXCR and keeps one entry per CDR3 protein. The repertoire holds over 85,000 distinct CDR3 sequences, with 10% to 14% as singletons. This clonotype was picked up many times. The sequences come from whole blood, collected in connection with sensitization to the hapten diphenylcyclopropenone (DPC). The rearrangement joins TRBV11-2 to TRBJ1-1; 8 positions match TRBD1. The origin of this receptor is a woman aged 55-69 years with alopecia areata. Some clones in this sample may be carry-over from other donors' samples. The CDR3 sequence is CASSSQGVGAEAFF. In DNA, the CDR3 is TGTGCCAGCAGCTCACAGGGGGTCGGCGCTGAAGCTTTCTTT.